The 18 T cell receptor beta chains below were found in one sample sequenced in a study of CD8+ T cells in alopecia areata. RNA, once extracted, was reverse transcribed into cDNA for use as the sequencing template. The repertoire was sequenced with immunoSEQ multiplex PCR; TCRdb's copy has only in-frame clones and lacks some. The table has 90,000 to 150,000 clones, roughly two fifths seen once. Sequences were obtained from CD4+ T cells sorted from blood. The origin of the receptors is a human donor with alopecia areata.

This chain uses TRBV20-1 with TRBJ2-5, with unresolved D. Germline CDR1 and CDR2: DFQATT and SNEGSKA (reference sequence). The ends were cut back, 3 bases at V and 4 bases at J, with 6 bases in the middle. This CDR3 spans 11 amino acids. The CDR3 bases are TGCAGTGCTAGCTCGGCAGAGACCCAGTACTTC. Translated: CSASSAETQYF.

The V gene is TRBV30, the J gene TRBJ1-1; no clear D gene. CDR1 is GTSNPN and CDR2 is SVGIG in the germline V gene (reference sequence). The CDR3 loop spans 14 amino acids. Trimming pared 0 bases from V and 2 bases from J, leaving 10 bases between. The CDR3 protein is CAWSVGRFNTEAFF. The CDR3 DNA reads TGTGCCTGGAGTGTGGGCAGATTTAACACTGAAGCTTTCTTT.

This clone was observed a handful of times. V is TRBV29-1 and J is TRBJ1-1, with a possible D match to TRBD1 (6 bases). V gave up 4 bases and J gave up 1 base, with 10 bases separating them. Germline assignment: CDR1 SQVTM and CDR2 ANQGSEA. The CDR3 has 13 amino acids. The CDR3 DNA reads TGCAGCGTTGTAGGGGGGGCGAACACTGAAGCTTTCTTT. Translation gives CSVVGGANTEAFF.

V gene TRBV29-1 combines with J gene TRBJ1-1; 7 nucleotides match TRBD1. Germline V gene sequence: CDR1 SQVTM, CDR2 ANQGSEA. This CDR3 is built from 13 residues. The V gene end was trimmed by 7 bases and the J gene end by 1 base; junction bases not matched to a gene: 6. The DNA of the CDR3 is TGCAGCGCGAGTGGGACAGCGAACACTGAAGCTTTCTTT. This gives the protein CSASGTANTEAFF.

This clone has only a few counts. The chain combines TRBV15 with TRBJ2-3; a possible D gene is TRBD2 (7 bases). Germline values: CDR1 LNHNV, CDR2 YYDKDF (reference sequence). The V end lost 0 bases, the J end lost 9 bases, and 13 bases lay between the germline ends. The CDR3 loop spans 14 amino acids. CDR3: CATSRDRGARTQYF. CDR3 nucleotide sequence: TGTGCCACCAGCAGAGATCGGGGGGCGCGGACGCAGTATTTT. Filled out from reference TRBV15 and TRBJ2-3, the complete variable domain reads DAMVIQNPRYQVTQFGKPVTLSCSQTLNHNVMYWYQQKSSQAPKLLFHYYDKDFNNEADTPDNFQSRRPNTSFCFLDIRSPGLGDTAMYLCATSRDRGARTQYFGPGTRLTVL.

DNA of the CDR3: TGTGCCAGCAGTCGCCGGACCGCCGAGGGGGATACGCAGTATTTT. Protein sequence: CASSRRTAEGDTQYF. The rearrangement uses TRBV6-5 and TRBJ2-3; the D gene could be TRBD1 or TRBD2 (5 bases each). This CDR3 spans 15 amino acids. Looked up from germline, CDR1 is MNHEY and CDR2 is SVGAGI. V lost 5 bases to trimming and J lost 6 bases, with 18 bases between them.

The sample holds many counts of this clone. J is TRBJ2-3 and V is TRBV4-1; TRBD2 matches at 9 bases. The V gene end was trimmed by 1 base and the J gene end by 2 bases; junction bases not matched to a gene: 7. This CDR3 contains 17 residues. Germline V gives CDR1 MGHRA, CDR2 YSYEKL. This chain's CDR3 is CASSQGNSGGTTDTQYF. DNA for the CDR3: TGCGCCAGCAGCCAAGGTAATAGCGGGGGAACCACAGATACGCAGTATTTT.

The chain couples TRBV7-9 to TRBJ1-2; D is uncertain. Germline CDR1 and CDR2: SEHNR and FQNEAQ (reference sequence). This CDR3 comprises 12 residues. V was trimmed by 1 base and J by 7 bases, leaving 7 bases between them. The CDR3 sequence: CASSLGDGGYTF. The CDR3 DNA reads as TGTGCCAGCAGCTTAGGGGATGGTGGCTACACCTTC.

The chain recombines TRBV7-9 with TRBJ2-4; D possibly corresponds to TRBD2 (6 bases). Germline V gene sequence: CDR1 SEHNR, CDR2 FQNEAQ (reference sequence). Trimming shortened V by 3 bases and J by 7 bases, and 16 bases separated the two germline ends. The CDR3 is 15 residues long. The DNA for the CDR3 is TGTGCCAGCAGCTTCGATGGCGGGACCTGGAACATTCAGTACTTC. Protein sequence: CASSFDGGTWNIQYF.

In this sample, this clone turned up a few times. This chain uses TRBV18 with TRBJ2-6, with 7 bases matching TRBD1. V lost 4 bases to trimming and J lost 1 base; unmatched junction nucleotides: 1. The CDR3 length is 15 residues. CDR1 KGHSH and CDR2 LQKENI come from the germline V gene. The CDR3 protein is CASSLDRSGANVLTF. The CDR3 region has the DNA TGTGCCAGCTCACTGGACAGGTCTGGGGCCAACGTCCTGACTTTC.

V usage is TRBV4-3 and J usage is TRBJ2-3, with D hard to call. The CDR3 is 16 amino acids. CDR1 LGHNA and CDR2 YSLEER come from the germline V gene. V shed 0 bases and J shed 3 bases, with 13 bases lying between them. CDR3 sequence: CASSQDIRMGTDTQYF. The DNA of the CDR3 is TGCGCCAGCAGCCAAGATATAAGGATGGGGACAGATACGCAGTATTTT.

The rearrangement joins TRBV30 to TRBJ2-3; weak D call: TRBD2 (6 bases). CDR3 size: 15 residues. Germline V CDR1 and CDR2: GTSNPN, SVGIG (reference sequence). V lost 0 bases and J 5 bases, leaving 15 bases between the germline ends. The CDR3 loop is CAWSVQSGQGDTQYF. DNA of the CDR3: TGTGCCTGGAGTGTTCAAAGCGGGCAAGGAGATACGCAGTATTTT.

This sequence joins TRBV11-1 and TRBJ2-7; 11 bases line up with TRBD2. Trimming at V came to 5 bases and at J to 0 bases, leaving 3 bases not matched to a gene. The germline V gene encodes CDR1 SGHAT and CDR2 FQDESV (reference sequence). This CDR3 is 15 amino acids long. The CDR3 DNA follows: TGTGCCAGCAGCCTAACTAGCGGGAGCTCCTACGAGCAGTACTTC. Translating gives CASSLTSGSSYEQYF. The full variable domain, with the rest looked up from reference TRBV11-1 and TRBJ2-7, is EAEVAQSPRYKITEKSQAVAFWCDPISGHATLYWYRQILGQGPELLVQFQDESVVDDSQLPKDRFSAERLKGVDSTLKIQPAELGDSAMYLCASSLTSGSSYEQYFGPGTRLTVT.

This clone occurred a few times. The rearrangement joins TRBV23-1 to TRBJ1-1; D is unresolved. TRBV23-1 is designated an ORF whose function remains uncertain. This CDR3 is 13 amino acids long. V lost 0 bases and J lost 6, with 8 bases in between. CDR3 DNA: TGCGCCAGCAGTCAATCGTTAGGGCCTGAAGCTTTCTTT. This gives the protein CASSQSLGPEAFF.

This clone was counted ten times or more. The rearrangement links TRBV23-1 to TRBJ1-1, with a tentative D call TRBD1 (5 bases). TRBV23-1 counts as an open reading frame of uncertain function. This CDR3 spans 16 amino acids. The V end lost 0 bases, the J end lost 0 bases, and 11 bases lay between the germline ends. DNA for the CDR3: TGCGCCAGCAGTCAATCGGGGGTAGGGCTGAACACTGAAGCTTTCTTT. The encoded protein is CASSQSGVGLNTEAFF.

The CDR3 DNA sequence: TGTGCCAGCAGTTACACCGGGACAGGGGAAGAGACCCAGTACTTC. Protein: CASSYTGTGEETQYF. The J gene is TRBJ2-5, the V gene TRBV6-5; 10 nucleotides line up with TRBD1. This CDR3 comprises 15 residues. Germline CDR1 is MNHEY and CDR2 is SVGAGI. After removal of 2 bases from V and 3 bases from J, the junction contained 3 bases not matched to a gene.

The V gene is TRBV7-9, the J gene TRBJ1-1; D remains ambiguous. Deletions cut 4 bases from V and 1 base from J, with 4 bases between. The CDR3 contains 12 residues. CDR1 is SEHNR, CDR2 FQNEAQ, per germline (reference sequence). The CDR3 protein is CASSWRNTEAFF. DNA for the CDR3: TGTGCCAGCAGCTGGAGGAACACTGAAGCTTTCTTT.

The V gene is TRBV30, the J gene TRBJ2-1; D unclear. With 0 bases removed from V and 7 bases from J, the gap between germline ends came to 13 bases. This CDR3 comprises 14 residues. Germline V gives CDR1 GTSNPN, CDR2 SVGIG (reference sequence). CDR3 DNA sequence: TGTGCCTGGAGTGTGTTTGGGTATCGAAATGAGCAGTTCTTC. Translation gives CAWSVFGYRNEQFF.